This T cell receptor (beta chain) was obtained from a study of blood T cell repertoires in COVID-19 (dated by TCRdb to about 2020). Concerning the study at large: Collaborator samples came from the United States, Italy and Spain and covered acute and convalescent phases of COVID-19. The prospective study material was composed of cDNA or gDNA derived from T cells, B-cell-depleted T cells, or PBMCs. Subjects who had been exposed to COVID-19, were actively infected with it, or had recovered from it provided the deeply sampled blood TCRbeta repertoires that made up the dataset. A freely available public database, intended as a resource for researchers studying the immune response to SARS-CoV-2, is where the repertoires were released. The samples were drawn from the first 160 participants of the ongoing ImmuneRACE study and from under 1,500 subjects provided by 6 global collaborators. Sample metadata almost always included a de-identified subject ID, COVID-19 status, age in years and sex. Where available, HLA class I and class II types were obtained from metadata supplied by the sample provider rather than from assay-based typing. Results the study describes overall, beyond this receptor: The quantity of clinical and demographic metadata differed by source and by participant and was supplied without curation.

About this clone itself: Its antigen is not yet known. No qualities accompany the bases; no much larger clone lies one base away.

In the prospective study, participants were about 18 to 95 years old, resided in about two dozen geographic areas of the United States, and were enrolled through a virtual design. In the prospective study, cohorts were assigned on the basis of participant-reported clinical history obtained from a screening survey and a study questionnaire. Each participant in the prospective study had whole blood, serum and a nasopharyngeal or oropharyngeal swab collected by mobile phlebotomists. Additional blood draws and questionnaires over an approximately two-month period could optionally be provided by prospective study participants. Before DNA extraction, blood samples from the prospective study were shipped at room temperature or frozen. The immunoSEQ Assay, a bias-controlled multiplex PCR, was used to amplify TCRbeta CDR3 regions from genomic DNA. Regarding the original processing steps: The number of nucleated cells in each sample was estimated by amplification of reference gene primers within the assay. To quantify the absolute abundance of each unique TCRbeta CDR3 rearrangement, sequence reads were collapsed and filtered. For each sample, productive Simpson clonality was calculated as the square root of Simpson's diversity index across productive rearrangements. TCRdb took over this immuneACCESS table, retaining in-frame rearrangements with V and J assigned. Such tables are incomplete; in checked studies, under half of the missing clones stem from an unresolved V gene, and the remainder is unexplained. V, J and clone size were drawn from that table, and D and trimming were deduced from the DNA. The sample table shows under 500,000 clones, and nearly 90% are seen once. The ten largest make up nearly 2% of the sample.

Reading from cysteine to phenylalanine, the CDR3 counts 13 amino acids. The DNA shown is the 39-base CDR3, in frame from base 1. Relative to germline, V is 2 bases shorter and J is 1 base shorter, with 6 bases between their ends. CDR1 and CDR2, looked up from the germline V gene (reference sequence), are WNHNN and SYGVQD. The chain is made from TRBV10-1 and TRBJ2-7; the D gene is not confidently resolved. The specimen sequenced was PBMCs or T cells enriched from blood (not recorded which). The sequence was obtained from a woman younger than 35 with acute COVID-19. The DNA reads TGCGCCAGCAGTGAGCCGGGTTCCTACGAGCAGTACTTC. Its protein is CASSEPGSYEQYF.